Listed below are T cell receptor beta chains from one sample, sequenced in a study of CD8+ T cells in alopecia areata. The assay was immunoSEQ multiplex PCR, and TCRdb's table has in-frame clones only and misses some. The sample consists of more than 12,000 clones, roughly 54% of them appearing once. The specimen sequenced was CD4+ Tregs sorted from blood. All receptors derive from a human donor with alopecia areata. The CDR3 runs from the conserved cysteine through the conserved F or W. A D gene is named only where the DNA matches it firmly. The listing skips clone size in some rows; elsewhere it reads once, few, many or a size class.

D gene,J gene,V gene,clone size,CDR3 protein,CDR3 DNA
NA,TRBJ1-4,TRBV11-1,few,CASSRTGNEKLFF,TGTGCCAGCAGCCGTACAGGGAATGAAAAACTGTTTTTT
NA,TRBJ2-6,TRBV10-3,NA,CAITESSGANVLTF,TGTGCCATCACGGAGAGCTCTGGGGCCAACGTCCTGACTTTC
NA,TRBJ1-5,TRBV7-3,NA,CASRSEFGNQPQHF,TGTGCCAGCAGGTCAGAGTTTGGCAATCAGCCCCAGCATTTT
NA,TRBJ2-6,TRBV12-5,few,CASGFLSGANVLTF,TGTGCTAGTGGTTTCCTTTCTGGGGCCAACGTCCTGACTTTC
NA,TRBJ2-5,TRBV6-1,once,CASRKTGFPQETQYF,TGTGCCAGCAGAAAGACAGGCTTTCCCCAAGAGACCCAGTACTTC
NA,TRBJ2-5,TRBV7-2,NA,CASSKKGGEARLGRETQYF,TGTGCCAGCAGCAAAAAAGGCGGGGAGGCCCGGCTTGGGAGAGAGACCCAGTACTTC
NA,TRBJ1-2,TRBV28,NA,CASSPVGGIDYGYTF,TGTGCCAGCAGCCCCGTGGGCGGGATTGACTATGGCTACACCTTC
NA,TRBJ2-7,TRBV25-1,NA,CASRAIGYEQYF,TGTGCCAGCAGAGCGATCGGATACGAGCAGTACTTC
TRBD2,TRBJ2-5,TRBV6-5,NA,CASRPGTSGRETQYF,TGTGCCAGCAGACCCGGGACTAGCGGGAGGGAGACCCAGTACTTC
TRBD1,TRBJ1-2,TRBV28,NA,CASSLTISTGKRGYTF,TGTGCCAGCAGTCTCACAATTTCGACAGGGAAGCGAGGCTACACCTTC
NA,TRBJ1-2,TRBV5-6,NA,CASRGYGWGVSRGYTF,TGTGCCAGCAGGGGTTACGGATGGGGGGTTAGTCGTGGCTACACCTTC
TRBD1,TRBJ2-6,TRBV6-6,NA,CASRRTGNSGANVLTF,TGTGCCAGCAGACGGACAGGCAACTCTGGGGCCAACGTCCTGACTTTC
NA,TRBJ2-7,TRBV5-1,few,CASSLVPGYYEQYF,TGCGCCAGCAGCTTGGTTCCGGGGTACTACGAGCAGTACTTC
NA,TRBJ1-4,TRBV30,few,CAWSVRAATNEKLFF,TGTGCCTGGAGTGTAAGAGCGGCAACCAATGAAAAACTGTTTTTT
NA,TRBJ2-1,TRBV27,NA,CASSSGLSSYNEQFF,TGTGCCAGCAGCAGCGGGCTGAGCTCCTACAATGAGCAGTTCTTC
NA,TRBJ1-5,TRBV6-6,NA,CASSPRALTNQPQHF,TGTGCCAGCAGTCCCCGGGCCCTTACCAATCAGCCCCAGCATTTT
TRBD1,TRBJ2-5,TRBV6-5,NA,CASSRGQGSGETQYF,TGTGCCAGCAGCCGGGGACAGGGGTCTGGAGAGACCCAGTACTTC
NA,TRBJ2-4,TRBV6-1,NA,CASVAKNIQYF,TGTGCCAGCGTGGCCAAAAACATTCAGTACTTC
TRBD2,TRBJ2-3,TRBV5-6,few,CASSPPPSGREGDTQYF,TGTGCCAGCAGCCCCCCCCCTAGCGGGAGGGAAGGAGATACGCAGTATTTT
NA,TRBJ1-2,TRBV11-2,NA,CASSLDFITGTNYGYTF,TGTGCCAGCAGCTTAGATTTTATAACGGGGACTAACTATGGCTACACCTTC
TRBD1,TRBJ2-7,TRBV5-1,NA,CASSLGPRGREQYF,TGCGCCAGCAGCTTGGGGCCAAGGGGGCGCGAGCAGTACTTC
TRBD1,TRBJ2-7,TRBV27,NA,CASSPSTGGFYEQYF,TGTGCCAGCAGTCCCTCCACAGGGGGATTCTACGAGCAGTACTTC
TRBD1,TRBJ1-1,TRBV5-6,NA,CASSPDRGPLGTEAFF,TGTGCCAGCAGCCCCGACAGGGGCCCATTGGGCACTGAAGCTTTCTTT